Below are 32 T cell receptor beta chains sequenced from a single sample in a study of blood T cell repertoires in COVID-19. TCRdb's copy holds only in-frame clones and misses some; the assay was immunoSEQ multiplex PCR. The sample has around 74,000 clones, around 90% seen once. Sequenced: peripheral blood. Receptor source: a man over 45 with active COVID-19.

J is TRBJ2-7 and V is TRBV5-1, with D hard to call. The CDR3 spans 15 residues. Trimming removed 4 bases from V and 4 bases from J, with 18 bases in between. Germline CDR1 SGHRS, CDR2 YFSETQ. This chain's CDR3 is CASSKEAGYLYEQYF. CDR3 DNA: TGCGCCAGCAGCAAAGAGGCCGGATACCTTTACGAGCAGTACTTC.

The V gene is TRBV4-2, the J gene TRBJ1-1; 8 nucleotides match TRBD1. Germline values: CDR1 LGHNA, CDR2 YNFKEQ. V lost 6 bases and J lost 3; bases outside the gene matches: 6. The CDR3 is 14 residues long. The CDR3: CASRPGGLYTEAFF. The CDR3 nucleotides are TGTGCCAGCAGACCAGGGGGCCTGTACACTGAAGCTTTCTTT.

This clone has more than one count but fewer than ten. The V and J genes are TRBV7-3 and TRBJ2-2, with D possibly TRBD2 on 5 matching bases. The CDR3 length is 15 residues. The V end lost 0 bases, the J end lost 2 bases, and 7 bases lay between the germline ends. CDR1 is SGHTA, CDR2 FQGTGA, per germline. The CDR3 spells CASSLTSENTGELFF. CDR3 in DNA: TGTGCCAGCAGCTTAACTAGCGAAAACACCGGGGAGCTGTTTTTT.

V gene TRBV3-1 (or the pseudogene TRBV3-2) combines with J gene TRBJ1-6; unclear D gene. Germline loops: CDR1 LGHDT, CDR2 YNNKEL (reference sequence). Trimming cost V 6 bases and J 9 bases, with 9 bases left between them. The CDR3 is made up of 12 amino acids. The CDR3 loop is CASSPAGSPLHF. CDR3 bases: TGTGCCAGCAGTCCTGCGGGTTCACCCCTCCACTTT.

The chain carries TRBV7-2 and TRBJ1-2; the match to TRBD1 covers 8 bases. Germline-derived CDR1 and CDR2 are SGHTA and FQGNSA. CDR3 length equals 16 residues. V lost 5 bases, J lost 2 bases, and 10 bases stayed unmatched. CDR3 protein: CASSAGTGRANYGYTF. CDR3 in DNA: TGTGCCAGCAGCGCCGGGACAGGAAGGGCGAACTATGGCTACACCTTC.

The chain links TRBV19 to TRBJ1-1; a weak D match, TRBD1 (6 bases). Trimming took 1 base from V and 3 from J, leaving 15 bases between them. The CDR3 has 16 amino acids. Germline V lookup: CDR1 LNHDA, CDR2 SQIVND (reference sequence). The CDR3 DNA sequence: TGTGCCAGTAGTATAGGGGGGTTTGGGGGCTACACTGAAGCTTTCTTT. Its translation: CASSIGGFGGYTEAFF.

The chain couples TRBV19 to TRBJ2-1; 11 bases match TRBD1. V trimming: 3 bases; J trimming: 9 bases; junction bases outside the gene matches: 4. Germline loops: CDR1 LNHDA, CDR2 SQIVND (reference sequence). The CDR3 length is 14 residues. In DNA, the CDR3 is TGTGCCAGTAGTATTGTCGGGACAGGGGGTGAGCAGTTCTTC. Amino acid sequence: CASSIVGTGGEQFF.

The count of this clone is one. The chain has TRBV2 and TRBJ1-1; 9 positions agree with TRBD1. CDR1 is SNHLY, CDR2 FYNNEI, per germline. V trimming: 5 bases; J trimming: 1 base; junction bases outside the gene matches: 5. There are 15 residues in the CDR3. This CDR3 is CASSLQGARNTEAFF. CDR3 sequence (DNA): TGTGCCAGCAGTCTACAGGGGGCCAGGAACACTGAAGCTTTCTTT. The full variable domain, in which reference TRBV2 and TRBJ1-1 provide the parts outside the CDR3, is EPEVTQTPSHQVTQMGQEVILRCVPISNHLYFYWYRQILGQKVEFLVSFYNNEISEKSEIFDDQFSVERPDGSNFTLKIRSTKLEDSAMYFCASSLQGARNTEAFFGQGTRLTVV.

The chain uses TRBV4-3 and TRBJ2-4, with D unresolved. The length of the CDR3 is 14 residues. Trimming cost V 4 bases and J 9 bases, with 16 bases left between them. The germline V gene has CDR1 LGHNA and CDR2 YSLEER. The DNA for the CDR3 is TGCGCCAGCAGCCCCCTCCGGCTCTCGGGCATTCAGTACTTC. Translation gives CASSPLRLSGIQYF.

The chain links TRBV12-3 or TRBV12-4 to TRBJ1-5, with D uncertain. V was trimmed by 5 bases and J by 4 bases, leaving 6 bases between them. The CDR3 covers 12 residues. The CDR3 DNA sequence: TGTGCCAGCAGTCCTAGGAATCAGCCCCAGCATTTT. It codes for CASSPRNQPQHF.

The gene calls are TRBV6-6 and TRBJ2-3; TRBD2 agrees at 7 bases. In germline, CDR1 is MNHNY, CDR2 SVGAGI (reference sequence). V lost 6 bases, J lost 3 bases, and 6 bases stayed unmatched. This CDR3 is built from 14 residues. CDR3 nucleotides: TGTGCCAGCAGCTATGGGAGGGTAACAGATACGCAGTATTTT. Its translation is CASSYGRVTDTQYF.

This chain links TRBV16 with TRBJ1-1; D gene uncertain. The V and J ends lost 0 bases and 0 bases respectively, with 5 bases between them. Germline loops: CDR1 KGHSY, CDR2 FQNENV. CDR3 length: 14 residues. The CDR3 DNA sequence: TGTGCCAGCAGCCAATCCAGTTTGAACACTGAAGCTTTCTTT. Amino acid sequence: CASSQSSLNTEAFF.

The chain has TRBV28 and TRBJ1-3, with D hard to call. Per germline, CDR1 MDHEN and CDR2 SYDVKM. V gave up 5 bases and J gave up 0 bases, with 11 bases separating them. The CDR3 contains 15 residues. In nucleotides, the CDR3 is TGTGCCAGCAGTCCTCAGGCGCGCTCTGGAAACACCATATATTTT. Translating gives CASSPQARSGNTIYF.

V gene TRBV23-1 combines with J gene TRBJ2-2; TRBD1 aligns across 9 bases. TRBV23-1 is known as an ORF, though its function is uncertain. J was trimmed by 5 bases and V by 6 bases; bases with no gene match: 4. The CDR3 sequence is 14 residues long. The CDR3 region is CASSGTGSTGELFF. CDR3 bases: TGCGCCAGCAGCGGGACAGGGAGTACCGGGGAGCTGTTTTTT.

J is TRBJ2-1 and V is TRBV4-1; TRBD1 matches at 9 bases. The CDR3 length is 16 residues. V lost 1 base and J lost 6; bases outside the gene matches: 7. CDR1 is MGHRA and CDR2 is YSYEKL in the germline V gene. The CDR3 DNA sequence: TGCGCCAGCAGCCAAGTAGCCCCGACAGGGGGCAATGAGCAGTTCTTC. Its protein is CASSQVAPTGGNEQFF.

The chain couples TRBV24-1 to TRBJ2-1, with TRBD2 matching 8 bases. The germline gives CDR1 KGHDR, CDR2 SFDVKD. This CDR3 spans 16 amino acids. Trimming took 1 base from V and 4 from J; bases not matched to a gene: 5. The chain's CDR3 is CATSDLSPSGYNEQFF. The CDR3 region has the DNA TGTGCCACCAGTGATTTAAGCCCTAGCGGGTACAATGAGCAGTTCTTC.

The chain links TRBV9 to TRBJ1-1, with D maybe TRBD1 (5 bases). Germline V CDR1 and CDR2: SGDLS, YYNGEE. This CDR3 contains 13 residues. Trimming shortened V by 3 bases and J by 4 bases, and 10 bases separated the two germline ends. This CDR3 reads CASSAQGATEAFF. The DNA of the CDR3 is TGTGCCAGCAGCGCCCAGGGTGCCACTGAAGCTTTCTTT.

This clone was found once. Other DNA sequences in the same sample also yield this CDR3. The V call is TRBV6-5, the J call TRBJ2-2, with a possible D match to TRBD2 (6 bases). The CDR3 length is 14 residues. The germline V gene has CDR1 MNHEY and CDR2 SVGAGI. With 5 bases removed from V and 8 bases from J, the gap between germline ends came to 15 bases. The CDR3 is CASSSSGRSGELFF. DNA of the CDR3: TGTGCCAGCAGTAGTAGCGGACGTAGTGGGGAGCTGTTTTTT.

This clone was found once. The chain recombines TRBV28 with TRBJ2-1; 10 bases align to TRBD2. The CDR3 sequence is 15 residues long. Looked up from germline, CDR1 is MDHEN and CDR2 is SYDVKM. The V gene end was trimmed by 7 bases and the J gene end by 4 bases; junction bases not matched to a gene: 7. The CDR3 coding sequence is TGTGCCAGCACCCCACTAGCGGGGAGATACAATGAGCAGTTCTTC. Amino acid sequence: CASTPLAGRYNEQFF.

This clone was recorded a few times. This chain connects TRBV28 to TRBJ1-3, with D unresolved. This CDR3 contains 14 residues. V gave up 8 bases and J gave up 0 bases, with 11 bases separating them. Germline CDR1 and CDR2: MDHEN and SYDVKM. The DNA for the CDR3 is TGTGCCAGCGTGCCGGGTAGCTCTGGAAACACCATATATTTT. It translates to CASVPGSSGNTIYF.

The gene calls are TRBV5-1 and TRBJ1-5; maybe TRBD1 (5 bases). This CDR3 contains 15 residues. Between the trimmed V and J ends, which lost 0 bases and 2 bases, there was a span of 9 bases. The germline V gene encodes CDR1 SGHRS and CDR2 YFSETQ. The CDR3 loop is CASSLVGDRNQPQHF. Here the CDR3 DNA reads TGCGCCAGCAGCTTGGTAGGGGATCGCAATCAGCCCCAGCATTTT.

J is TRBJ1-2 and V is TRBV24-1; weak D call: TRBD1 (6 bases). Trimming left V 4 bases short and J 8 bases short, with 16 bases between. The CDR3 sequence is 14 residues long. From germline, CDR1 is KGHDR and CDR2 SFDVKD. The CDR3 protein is CATSDLDSPKGYTF. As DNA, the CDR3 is TGTGCCACCAGTGACCTGGACAGCCCTAAAGGCTACACCTTC.

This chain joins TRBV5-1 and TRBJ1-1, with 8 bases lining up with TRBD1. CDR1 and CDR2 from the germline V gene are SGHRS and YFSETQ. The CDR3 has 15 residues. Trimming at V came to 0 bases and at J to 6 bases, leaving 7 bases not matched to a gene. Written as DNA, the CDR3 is TGCGCCAGCAGCTTGGGTGGGACAGGTAGTCCTGAAGCTTTCTTT. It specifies CASSLGGTGSPEAFF. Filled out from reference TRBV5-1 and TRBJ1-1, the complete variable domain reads KAGVTQTPRYLIKTRGQQVTLSCSPISGHRSVSWYQQTPGQGLQFLFEYFSETQRNKGNFPGRFSGRQFSNSRSEMNVSTLELGDSALYLCASSLGGTGSPEAFFGQGTRLTVV.

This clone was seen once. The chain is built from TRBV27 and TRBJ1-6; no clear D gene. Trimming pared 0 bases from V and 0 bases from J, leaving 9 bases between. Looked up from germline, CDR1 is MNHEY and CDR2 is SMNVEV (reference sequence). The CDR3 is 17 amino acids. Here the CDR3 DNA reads TGTGCCAGCAGTTTATCTTCCGAGAGCTCCTATAATTCACCCCTCCACTTT. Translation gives CASSLSSESSYNSPLHF.

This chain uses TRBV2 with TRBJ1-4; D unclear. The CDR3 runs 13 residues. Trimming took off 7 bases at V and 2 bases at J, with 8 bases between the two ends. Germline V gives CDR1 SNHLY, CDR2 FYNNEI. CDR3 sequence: CASTPGTNEKLFF. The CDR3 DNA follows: TGTGCCAGCACCCCGGGGACTAATGAAAAACTGTTTTTT.

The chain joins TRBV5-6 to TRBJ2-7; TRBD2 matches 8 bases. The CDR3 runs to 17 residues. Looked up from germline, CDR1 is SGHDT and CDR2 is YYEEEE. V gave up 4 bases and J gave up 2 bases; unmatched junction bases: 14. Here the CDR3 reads CASSGGGGRLLTYEQYF. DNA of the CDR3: TGTGCCAGCAGCGGGGGAGGCGGGAGGCTACTGACCTACGAGCAGTACTTC.

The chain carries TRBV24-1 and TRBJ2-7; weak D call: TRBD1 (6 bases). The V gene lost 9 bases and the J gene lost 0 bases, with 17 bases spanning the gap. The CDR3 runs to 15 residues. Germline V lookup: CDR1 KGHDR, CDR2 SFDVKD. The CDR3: CATQGGVWGSYEQYF. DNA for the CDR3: TGTGCCACCCAAGGGGGTGTATGGGGCTCCTACGAGCAGTACTTC.

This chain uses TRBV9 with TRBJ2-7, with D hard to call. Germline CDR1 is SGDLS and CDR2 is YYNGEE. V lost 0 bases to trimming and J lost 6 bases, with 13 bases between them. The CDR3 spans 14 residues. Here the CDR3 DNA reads TGTGCCAGCAGCGTAGGAAACCGTATGGCCGAGCAGTACTTC. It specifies CASSVGNRMAEQYF.

CDR3 coding DNA: TGCGCCAGCAGCCCCGTAGCGGGGGGCGAGACCCAGTACTTC. Protein product: CASSPVAGGETQYF. The chain recombines TRBV5-1 with TRBJ2-5, with TRBD2 identical over 10 bases. This CDR3 contains 14 residues. V lost 4 bases, J lost 5 bases, and 5 bases stayed unmatched. CDR1 and CDR2 from the germline V gene are SGHRS and YFSETQ.

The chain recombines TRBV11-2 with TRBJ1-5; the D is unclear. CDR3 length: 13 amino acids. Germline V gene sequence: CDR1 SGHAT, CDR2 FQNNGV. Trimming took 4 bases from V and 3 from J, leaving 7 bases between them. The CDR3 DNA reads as TGTGCCAGCAGCTCTGGGCTCAATCAGCCCCAGCATTTT. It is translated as CASSSGLNQPQHF.

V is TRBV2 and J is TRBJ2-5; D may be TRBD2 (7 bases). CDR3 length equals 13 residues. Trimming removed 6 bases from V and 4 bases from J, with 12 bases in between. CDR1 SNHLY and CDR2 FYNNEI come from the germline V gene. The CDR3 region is CASSRGAGETQYF. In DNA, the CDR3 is TGTGCCAGCAGCCGGGGGGCAGGAGAGACCCAGTACTTC. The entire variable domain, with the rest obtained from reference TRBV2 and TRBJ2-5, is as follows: EPEVTQTPSHQVTQMGQEVILRCVPISNHLYFYWYRQILGQKVEFLVSFYNNEISEKSEIFDDQFSVERPDGSNFTLKIRSTKLEDSAMYFCASSRGAGETQYFGPGTRLLVL.

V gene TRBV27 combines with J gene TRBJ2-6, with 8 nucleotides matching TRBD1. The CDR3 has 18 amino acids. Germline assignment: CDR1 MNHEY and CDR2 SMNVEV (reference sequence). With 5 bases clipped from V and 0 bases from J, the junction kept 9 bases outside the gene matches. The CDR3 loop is CASSPGQVLLSGANVLTF. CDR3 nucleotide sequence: TGTGCCAGCAGTCCGGGACAGGTGTTACTCTCTGGGGCCAACGTCCTGACTTTC.